Below, 27 T cell receptor beta chains from the same sample are listed, as sequenced in a study of CD8 T cells in ankylosing spondylitis (TCRdb year 2017). Overall study results and their limits: Blood from ankylosing spondylitis patients appeared to be characterized by a TCR beta motif made up of several highly homologous amino acid variants.

Library construction relied on 5' RACE. These reads were obtained on an Illumina HiSeq 2500. TCRdb applied fastp at Q25 and MiXCR to the public reads, then kept only in-frame beta chains. Entries are consolidated by CDR3 protein sequence, retaining the most common genes and DNA. In all, the sample holds approximately 540,000 distinct CDR3 sequences, and roughly 13% of those were seen once. Approximately 6.3% of the sample comes from the top ten. Which antigens these TCRs recognize remains unknown. Input material: blood, either unsorted or a sorted T cell fraction (not recorded which). These TCRs come from a male donor with ankylosing spondylitis.

This clonotype has at least ten counts. The chain links TRBV24-1 to TRBJ2-1; weak D call: TRBD2 (6 bases). This CDR3 has 16 amino acids. Germline assignment: CDR1 KGHDR and CDR2 SFDVKD. The V and J ends lost 4 bases and 8 bases respectively, with 20 bases between them. The DNA of the CDR3 is TGTGCCACCAGTGAGACCGGGACTTCCGTTGGGGATGAGCAGTTCTTC. Protein sequence: CATSETGTSVGDEQFF.

The table lists this clonotype with a few counts. The chain couples TRBV7-9 to TRBJ2-7; 15 bases are shared with TRBD2. The germline gives CDR1 SEHNR, CDR2 FQNEAQ (reference sequence). The junction had 6 bases not matched to a gene; V was cut back by 5 bases and J by 4 bases. This CDR3 has 16 amino acids. The CDR3 region is CASSPGLAGGGYEQYF. The CDR3 nucleotides read TGTGCCAGCAGCCCGGGACTAGCGGGAGGTGGGTACGAGCAGTACTTC.

The CDR3 DNA reads as TGTGCCAGCAGCCACGAAGGGGCGGGGGCCGGCGGGGAGCTGTTTTTT. Residues: CASSHEGAGAGGELFF. The V call is TRBV4-2, the J call TRBJ2-2, with D perhaps TRBD2 (7 bases). CDR3 length: 16 amino acids. Trimming took off 3 bases at V and 7 bases at J, with 18 bases between the two ends. Looked up from germline, CDR1 is LGHNA and CDR2 is YNFKEQ.

The V gene is TRBV11-3, the J gene TRBJ2-1; a possible D gene is TRBD1 (5 bases). V lost 3 bases to trimming and J lost 7 bases, with 7 bases between them. This CDR3 is built from 12 residues. Germline V gene lookup returns CDR1 SGHNT and CDR2 YENEEA. The CDR3 nucleotides are TGTGCCAGCAGCTTCAAGGGGAATGAGCAGTTCTTC. Residues: CASSFKGNEQFF. Full variable domain (remainder filled in from reference TRBV11-3 and TRBJ2-1): EAGVVQSPRYKIIEKKQPVAFWCNPISGHNTLYWYLQNLGQGPELLIRYENEEAVDDSQLPKDRFSAERLKGVDSTLKIQPAELGDSAVYLCASSFKGNEQFFGPGTRLTVL.

Many counts were recorded for this clonotype. V is TRBV5-1 and J is TRBJ2-2, with D possibly matching TRBD2 (5 bases). Germline assignment: CDR1 SGHRS and CDR2 YFSETQ. V lost 2 bases and J 6 bases, leaving 14 bases between the germline ends. The length of the CDR3 is 15 residues. The CDR3 region is CASSLLGAAAGELFF. The CDR3 DNA follows: TGCGCCAGCAGCTTATTGGGAGCGGCAGCCGGGGAGCTGTTTTTT.

The V and J genes are TRBV11-2 and TRBJ2-3, with D perhaps matching TRBD2 (5 bases). The germline V gene has CDR1 SGHAT and CDR2 FQNNGV. Trimming shortened V by 10 bases and J by 5 bases, and 10 bases separated the two germline ends. This CDR3 contains 11 residues. The CDR3 is CATRRGDTQYF. CDR3 DNA sequence: TGTGCCACACGCCGGGGAGATACGCAGTATTTT.

This clonotype was counted only a few times. V is TRBV10-2 and J is TRBJ2-1, with 10 bases identical to TRBD2. Germline V gene data show CDR1 as WSHSY and CDR2 as SAAADI. Trimming cost V 9 bases and J 3 bases; bases outside gene matches: 5. This CDR3 has 14 amino acids. Written as DNA, the CDR3 is TGCGCCAGTACCTGGACTAGCGGCTACAATGAGCAGTTCTTC. Translation gives CASTWTSGYNEQFF.

The J gene is TRBJ2-3, the V gene TRBV20-1; weak D call: TRBD1 (6 bases). Trimming took 0 bases from V and 9 from J, leaving 16 bases between them. Germline V gene sequence: CDR1 DFQATT, CDR2 SNEGSKA (reference sequence). CDR3 length: 14 amino acids. CDR3 in amino acids: CSAREARGAGTQYF. CDR3 nucleotides: TGCAGTGCTAGAGAGGCCAGGGGTGCAGGGACGCAGTATTTT.

A word on this clonotype: At one of its ends the junction is not consistent with the germline gene, which may arise from a read error. This chain links TRBV12-3 or TRBV12-4 with TRBJ1-5; the match to TRBD1 covers 9 bases. This CDR3 spans 17 amino acids. CDR3 coding DNA: TGTGCCAGCTGTTTGCCCCCGGGACAGGGTCTCAATCAGCCCCAGCATTTT. Translated, it gives CASCLPPGQGLNQPQHF.

In its sample, this clonotype was seen a few times. The CDR3 DNA reads TGTGCCAGCAGCTCGGGACAGGGGGCTTTCCAGCCCCAGCATTTT. Protein: CASSSGQGAFQPQHF. The chain combines TRBV7-8 with TRBJ1-5; 12 nucleotides match TRBD1. With V trimmed by 4 bases and J by 7 bases, 5 bases remained unmatched. Germline V gene sequence: CDR1 SGHVS, CDR2 FQNEAQ. The CDR3 consists of 15 residues.

The chain couples TRBV3-1 to TRBJ2-1, with 8 nucleotides matching TRBD2. CDR3 length equals 16 residues. Germline V lookup: CDR1 LGHDT, CDR2 YNNKEL (reference sequence). V lost 7 bases and J lost 5; bases outside the gene matches: 13. The CDR3 DNA follows: TGTGCCAGCACCTTCAAGGGCAAGCGGGAGAACAATGAGCAGTTCTTC. As protein: CASTFKGKRENNEQFF.

This clonotype was counted between two and nine times. V usage is TRBV14 and J usage is TRBJ1-5, with 7 bases matching TRBD1. Germline assignment: CDR1 SGHDN and CDR2 FVKESK. The J segment lost 8 bases and the V segment lost 0 bases, leaving 1 base of the junction unmatched. The CDR3 extends over 13 amino acids. CDR3 sequence: CASSQEGQEPQHF. The CDR3 bases are TGTGCCAGCAGCCAAGAAGGACAGGAGCCCCAGCATTTT.

The chain joins TRBV19 to TRBJ2-2, with TRBD2 identical over 7 bases. The CDR3 totals 14 residues. Germline V gene lookup returns CDR1 LNHDA and CDR2 SQIVND (reference sequence). Germline trimming cut 3 bases from V and 7 bases from J; bases unmatched to any gene: 5. CDR3 in amino acids: CASSIGGRDGELFF. The CDR3 region has the DNA TGTGCCAGTAGTATCGGGGGGAGAGACGGGGAGCTGTTTTTT. Full variable domain (remainder filled in from reference TRBV19 and TRBJ2-2): DGGITQSPKYLFRKEGQNVTLSCEQNLNHDAMYWYRQDPGQGLRLIYYSQIVNDFQKGDIAEGYSVSREKKESFPLTVTSAQKNPTAFYLCASSIGGRDGELFFGEGSRLTVL.

This clonotype was found a few times. This chain uses TRBV27 with TRBJ2-5; D possibly matches TRBD1 or TRBD2 (7 bases each). This CDR3 is 14 amino acids long. V was clipped by 3 bases and J by 5 bases, with 13 bases between them. The germline CDR1 and CDR2 sequences are MNHEY and SMNVEV (reference sequence). The CDR3 bases are TGTGCCAGCAGTTTCGTCAGGGGGGGCGAGACCCAGTACTTC. Translating it yields CASSFVRGGETQYF.

This clonotype was observed a few times. CDR3 in amino acids: CSAETSLSGELFF. The CDR3 DNA sequence: TGCAGTGCGGAGACTAGCCTGTCCGGGGAGCTGTTTTTT. The gene calls are TRBV20-1 and TRBJ2-2; 7 nucleotides align to TRBD2. J gave up 6 bases and V 6 bases, and 7 bases lay outside the gene matches. The CDR3 is made up of 13 amino acids. Germline loops: CDR1 DFQATT, CDR2 SNEGSKA (reference sequence).

This clonotype was seen only a few times. The chain is built from TRBV20-1 and TRBJ1-5; D unresolved. V was trimmed by 5 bases and J by 6 bases, leaving 17 bases between them. CDR1 DFQATT and CDR2 SNEGSKA come from the germline V gene (reference sequence). The CDR3 has 14 amino acids. Here the CDR3 reads CSAASGNQGQPQHF. The CDR3 region has the DNA TGCAGTGCTGCGTCCGGGAATCAAGGTCAGCCCCAGCATTTT.

Only a few counts were recorded for this clonotype. The V gene is TRBV6-2 or TRBV6-3, the J gene TRBJ2-3, with 8 bases matching TRBD1. J lost 7 bases, V lost 1 base, and 13 bases had no gene match. This CDR3 region has 17 residues. The germline gives CDR1 MNHEY, CDR2 SVGEGT. The CDR3 reads CASSYFATGTGLNTQYF. For the CDR3, the DNA is TGTGCCAGCAGTTACTTTGCTACCGGGACAGGACTTAATACGCAGTATTTT.

The genes are TRBV20-1 and TRBJ2-1, with D possibly TRBD1 on 6 matching bases. Germline values: CDR1 DFQATT, CDR2 SNEGSKA (reference sequence). The CDR3 is 17 residues long. Deletions cut 0 bases from V and 4 bases from J, with 19 bases between. The CDR3 spells CSARDRGFPSIYNEQFF. DNA for the CDR3: TGCAGTGCTAGAGATAGGGGGTTTCCGTCTATTTACAATGAGCAGTTCTTC.

V and J are TRBV12-3 or TRBV12-4 and TRBJ2-7; no clear D. V lost 2 bases to trimming and J lost 2 bases, with 7 bases between them. This CDR3 spans 13 amino acids. The CDR3 loop reads CASSLSHAYEQYF. The CDR3 region has the DNA TGTGCCAGCAGTTTAAGTCACGCCTACGAGCAGTACTTC.

This clonotype has just a few counts. The chain carries TRBV15 and TRBJ2-1; D is unresolved. The V end was cut by 3 bases, the J end by 8 bases, with 8 bases between. The germline gives CDR1 LNHNV, CDR2 YYDKDF (reference sequence). The CDR3 runs to 12 residues. CDR3: CATSSQKDEQFF. The CDR3 DNA reads TGTGCCACCAGCAGTCAAAAGGATGAGCAGTTCTTC. The full variable domain, completed using reference TRBV15 and TRBJ2-1, is DAMVIQNPRYQVTQFGKPVTLSCSQTLNHNVMYWYQQKSSQAPKLLFHYYDKDFNNEADTPDNFQSRRPNTSFCFLDIRSPGLGDTAMYLCATSSQKDEQFFGPGTRLTVL.

The chain links TRBV6-5 to TRBJ2-1; 9 bases align to TRBD2. The V gene end was trimmed by 0 bases and the J gene end by 7 bases; junction bases not matched to a gene: 4. Germline values: CDR1 MNHEY, CDR2 SVGAGI. The CDR3 is made up of 15 amino acids. The CDR3 protein is CASSYSPSGNNEQFF. In DNA, the CDR3 is TGTGCCAGCAGTTACTCACCTAGCGGGAATAATGAGCAGTTCTTC.

This chain joins TRBV7-2 and TRBJ2-3; D is uncertain. With 5 bases removed from V and 3 bases from J, the gap between germline ends came to 18 bases. This CDR3 has 16 residues. Per the germline V gene, CDR1 is SGHTA and CDR2 is FQGNSA. This chain's CDR3 is CASSSTAAVGTDTQYF. CDR3 nucleotide sequence: TGTGCCAGCAGCAGCACAGCTGCGGTTGGGACAGATACGCAGTATTTT.

V and J are TRBV3-1 and TRBJ1-1, with D possibly matching TRBD1 (5 bases). Germline CDR1 reads LGHDT; CDR2 reads YNNKEL (reference sequence). V was pared by 6 bases and J by 4 bases, with 9 bases between. This CDR3 is built from 12 residues. CDR3 sequence: CASRGVGTEAFF. The CDR3 coding sequence is TGTGCCAGCAGAGGGGTCGGCACTGAAGCTTTCTTT.

The J gene is TRBJ2-3, the V gene TRBV12-3 or TRBV12-4; D is possibly TRBD2 (5 bases). The ends were cut back, 6 bases at V and 3 bases at J, with 16 bases in the middle. The CDR3 loop spans 15 amino acids. Here the CDR3 DNA reads TGTGCCAGCAGCCGGGATCAAAAAAGGACAGATACGCAGTATTTT. Protein sequence: CASSRDQKRTDTQYF.

This clonotype was seen a handful of times. The chain employs TRBV11-1 and TRBJ2-2; maybe TRBD2 (7 bases). The CDR3 length is 18 residues. CDR1 SGHAT and CDR2 FQDESV come from the germline V gene (reference sequence). V lost 5 bases and J 1 base, leaving 20 bases between the germline ends. The DNA for the CDR3 is TGTGCCAGCAGCGACACCCGCGGCGGGGGCAGGAACACCGGGGAGCTGTTTTTT. It codes for CASSDTRGGGRNTGELFF. Full variable domain (outside the CDR3, taken from reference TRBV11-1 and TRBJ2-2): EAEVAQSPRYKITEKSQAVAFWCDPISGHATLYWYRQILGQGPELLVQFQDESVVDDSQLPKDRFSAERLKGVDSTLKIQPAELGDSAMYLCASSDTRGGGRNTGELFFGEGSRLTVL.

This clonotype was picked up a small number of times. The genes are TRBV15 and TRBJ2-2; 13 bases align to TRBD2. CDR3 length: 17 amino acids. Germline V gene data show CDR1 as LNHNV and CDR2 as YYDKDF (reference sequence). Losses at the gene ends were 7 bases for V and 6 bases for J; bases not matched to a gene: 11. The CDR3 DNA reads as TGTGCCACCAAGGAAGGGAGACTAGCGGGAGGCGCCGGGGAGCTGTTTTTT. It specifies CATKEGRLAGGAGELFF.

This clonotype was counted only a few times. The genes are TRBV24-1 and TRBJ2-1; tentative D call: TRBD1 (5 bases). The CDR3 loop spans 15 amino acids. V was trimmed by 2 bases and J by 5 bases, leaving 12 bases between them. Germline V CDR1 and CDR2: KGHDR, SFDVKD. The CDR3 loop reads CATSDSAGPNNEQFF. CDR3 in DNA: TGTGCCACCAGTGATTCGGCAGGGCCCAACAATGAGCAGTTCTTC.